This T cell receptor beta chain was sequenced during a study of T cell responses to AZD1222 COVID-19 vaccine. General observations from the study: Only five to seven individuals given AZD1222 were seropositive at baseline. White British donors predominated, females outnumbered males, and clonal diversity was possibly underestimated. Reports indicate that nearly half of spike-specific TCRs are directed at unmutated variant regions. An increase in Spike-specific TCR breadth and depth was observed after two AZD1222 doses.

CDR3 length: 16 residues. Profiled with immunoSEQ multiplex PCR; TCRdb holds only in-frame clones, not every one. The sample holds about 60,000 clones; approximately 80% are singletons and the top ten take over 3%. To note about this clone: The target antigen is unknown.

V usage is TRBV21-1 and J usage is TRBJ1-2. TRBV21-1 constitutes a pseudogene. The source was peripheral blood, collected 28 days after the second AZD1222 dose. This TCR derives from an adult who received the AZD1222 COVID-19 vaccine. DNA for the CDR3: TGTGCCAGCAGCAAAGCTAGCAGAGGCCCATACTATGGCTACACCTTC. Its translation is CASSKASRGPYYGYTF.